Below, 8 T cell receptor beta chains from the same sample are listed, as sequenced in a study of beta chain features in type 1 diabetes. Regarding the study as a whole: Among all four CD4+ subsets, Type 1 diabetes patients had TCRB CDR3s that were moderately but significantly shorter.

As every portion of the isolated RNA was reverse transcribed, the sequencing read expressed TCRB transcripts. The table came from immunoSEQ multiplex PCR; TCRdb's copy has only in-frame clones and leaves some out. The data show around 260,000 clones, around 20% seen once. These receptors have no identified antigens. The sample was naive CD4+ T cells from blood. These receptors came from a middle-aged woman with type 1 diabetes.

This clone was detected only a few times. This chain connects TRBV4-3 to TRBJ1-1; D gene unclear. The CDR3 runs 16 residues. Trimming took 1 base from V and 3 from J, leaving 15 bases between them. CDR1 and CDR2 (germline): LGHNA, YSLEER. The chain's CDR3 is CASSQGLRPRDTEAFF. DNA for the CDR3: TGCGCCAGCAGCCAAGGTCTGAGGCCGAGGGACACTGAAGCTTTCTTT.

The chain couples TRBV29-1 to TRBJ2-7; D uncertain. CDR3 size: 11 residues. V was clipped by 6 bases and J by 6 bases, with 12 bases between them. Germline V gene sequence: CDR1 SQVTM, CDR2 ANQGSEA. The CDR3 loop is CSVESAREQYF. Written as DNA, the CDR3 is TGCAGCGTCGAAAGCGCCCGCGAGCAGTACTTC.

The V call is TRBV29-1, the J call TRBJ2-5, with a tentative D call TRBD1 (6 bases). The DNA end lines up better with TRBJ2-7; the J call may be wrong. The germline V gene encodes CDR1 SQVTM and CDR2 ANQGSEA. The CDR3 consists of 14 residues. The CDR3 loop is CSVFRDTNSYEQYF. CDR3 nucleotides: TGCAGCGTCTTCCGGGACACGAACTCCTACGAGCAGTACTTC.

The rearrangement uses TRBV7-2 and TRBJ1-6; 7 bases align to TRBD1. Per the germline V gene, CDR1 is SGHTA and CDR2 is FQGNSA. The V and J ends lost 5 bases and 5 bases, in that order; junction bases with no gene match: 9. The CDR3 is 16 amino acids. CDR3 coding DNA: TGTGCCAGCAGCCAACAGGGGAAGGGAAATAATTCACCCCTCCACTTT. This sequence encodes CASSQQGKGNNSPLHF.

The V call is TRBV4-1, the J call TRBJ2-5; D perhaps matches TRBD1 (6 bases). From germline, CDR1 is MGHRA and CDR2 YSYEKL. This CDR3 is built from 13 residues. V dropped 3 bases and J dropped 5 bases, with 10 bases sitting between them. DNA for the CDR3: TGCGCCAGCAGCCAGCAGGGGCAGGAGACCCAGTACTTC. Translation: CASSQQGQETQYF.

This clone was picked up a small number of times. This chain joins TRBV13 and TRBJ1-6; 9 bases agree with TRBD1. V gave up 0 bases and J gave up 9 bases; unmatched junction bases: 6. The germline V gene has CDR1 PRHDT and CDR2 FYEKMQ (reference sequence). The CDR3 has 16 residues. The CDR3 sequence: CASSLGPGQGSSPLHF. In nucleotides, the CDR3 is TGTGCCAGCAGCTTAGGCCCGGGACAGGGTTCTTCACCCCTCCACTTT.

The V call is TRBV15, the J call TRBJ2-7; a weak D match, TRBD1 (6 bases). Germline loops: CDR1 LNHNV, CDR2 YYDKDF (reference sequence). V lost 0 bases, J lost 2 bases, and 11 bases lay in between. The CDR3 totals 15 residues. CDR3 DNA sequence: TGTGCCACCAGCAGAGAAAAACAGGGACCCTACGAGCAGTACTTC. Protein sequence: CATSREKQGPYEQYF.

The chain links TRBV21-1 to TRBJ1-1; the D call TRBD1 from the table was never checked on the DNA. TRBV21-1 is described as a pseudogene. CDR3 size: 14 residues. CDR3: CASSIETVNTEAFF. CDR3 coding DNA: TGTGCCAGCAGCATAGAGACAGTGAACACTGAAGCTTTCTTT.